Each of the 10 T cell receptor beta chains below was sequenced from the same sample in a study of cytomegalovirus exposure and HLA in healthy donors. The repertoire was sequenced with immunoSEQ multiplex PCR; TCRdb's copy has only in-frame clones and lacks some. Here the sample spans a few hundred thousand clones, 75% to 90% being singletons. Sequences were obtained from PBMCs. The receptors stem from a woman aged 18-29 years in good health and CMV-seronegative.

The rearrangement joins TRBV9 to TRBJ1-2; TRBD1 might be the D (6 bases). V lost 4 bases, J lost 0 bases, and 13 bases lay in between. Per the germline V gene, CDR1 is SGDLS and CDR2 is YYNGEE. The CDR3 extends over 15 amino acids. CDR3 coding DNA: TGTGCCAGCAGCTCACAGGGAAATACTAACTATGGCTACACCTTC. Protein product: CASSSQGNTNYGYTF. The entire variable domain, with the rest obtained from reference TRBV9 and TRBJ1-2, is as follows: DSGVTQTPKHLITATGQRVTLRCSPRSGDLSVYWYQQSLDQGLQFLIQYYNGEERAKGNILERFSAQQFPDLHSELNLSSLELGDSALYFCASSSQGNTNYGYTFGSGTRLTVV.

The rearrangement joins TRBV6-6 to TRBJ1-5, with 7 bases that match TRBD1. CDR3 length: 16 residues. V lost 6 bases and J lost 3; bases outside the gene matches: 11. CDR1 and CDR2 from the germline V gene are MNHNY and SVGAGI (reference sequence). CDR3 sequence reads: CASRSTGKGDNQPQHF. Written as DNA, the CDR3 is TGTGCCAGCAGATCGACAGGGAAGGGTGACAATCAGCCCCAGCATTTT.

V usage is TRBV9 and J usage is TRBJ2-5; 11 positions agree with TRBD2. Germline CDR1 reads SGDLS; CDR2 reads YYNGEE. The CDR3 sequence is 16 residues long. Trimming at V came to 3 bases and at J to 0 bases, leaving 4 bases not matched to a gene. The CDR3 coding sequence is TGTGCCAGCAGCGACGAGGGACTAGCGGACCAAGAGACCCAGTACTTC. It is translated as CASSDEGLADQETQYF.

This rearrangement joins TRBV6-5 to TRBJ2-4; no clear D gene. Germline CDR1 MNHEY, CDR2 SVGAGI. This CDR3 comprises 14 residues. The V gene lost 2 bases and the J gene lost 0 bases, with 5 bases spanning the gap. DNA for the CDR3: TGTGCCAGCAGTTACAAACTAGCCAAAAACATTCAGTACTTC. Amino acids: CASSYKLAKNIQYF.

V usage is TRBV7-6 and J usage is TRBJ2-2; TRBD2 matches 10 bases. The CDR3 totals 17 residues. CDR1 SGHVS and CDR2 FNYEAQ come from the germline V gene. V lost 1 base to trimming and J lost 2 bases; unmatched junction nucleotides: 4. The DNA for the CDR3 is TGTGCCAGCAGCTTAGAGGTAGCGGGAGGAAACACCGGGGAGCTGTTTTTT. Amino acid sequence: CASSLEVAGGNTGELFF.

The chain recombines TRBV5-1 with TRBJ1-4, with unresolved D. The CDR3 runs to 13 residues. Germline V CDR1 and CDR2: SGHRS, YFSETQ. The V and J ends lost 4 bases and 8 bases respectively, with 12 bases between them. This CDR3 is CASSREIKEKLFF. For the CDR3, the DNA is TGCGCCAGCAGCCGAGAGATAAAGGAAAAACTGTTTTTT.

J is TRBJ1-5 and V is TRBV1; the D call in the table, TRBD1, was not verified against the DNA. TRBV1 is listed as a pseudogene. There are 15 residues in the CDR3. CDR3 residues: CTSSPPDSSNQPQHF. In DNA, the CDR3 is TGCACCAGCAGCCCCCCGGACAGTAGCAATCAGCCCCAGCATTTT.

This sequence joins TRBV9 and TRBJ2-7; 14 positions match TRBD2. Losses at the gene ends were 4 bases for V and 1 base for J; bases not matched to a gene: 10. Germline CDR1 and CDR2: SGDLS and YYNGEE. The CDR3 is 18 amino acids. Here the CDR3 reads CASSPRTSGRPSSYEQYF. The CDR3 DNA is TGTGCCAGCAGCCCTCGGACTAGCGGGAGGCCTTCTTCCTACGAGCAGTACTTC.

The CDR3 nucleotides are TGTGCCAGCAGCTTAGCGGGGGGGTCGGATACGCAGTATTTT. Protein product: CASSLAGGSDTQYF. The V and J genes are TRBV5-4 and TRBJ2-3, with 10 positions matching TRBD2. From germline, CDR1 is SGHNT and CDR2 YYREEE (reference sequence). This CDR3 comprises 14 residues. V shed 2 bases and J 6 bases; nucleotides not matched to a gene: 3.

This chain links TRBV9 with TRBJ2-3, with 12 positions matching TRBD2. Looked up from germline, CDR1 is SGDLS and CDR2 is YYNGEE. Germline trimming cut 2 bases from V and 4 bases from J; bases unmatched to any gene: 8. CDR3 length: 17 amino acids. The CDR3 reads CASSVSSGRAGPDTQYF. CDR3 DNA: TGTGCCAGCAGCGTCTCTAGCGGGAGGGCCGGCCCAGATACGCAGTATTTT. The full variable domain, its missing parts supplied by reference TRBV9 and TRBJ2-3, is DSGVTQTPKHLITATGQRVTLRCSPRSGDLSVYWYQQSLDQGLQFLIQYYNGEERAKGNILERFSAQQFPDLHSELNLSSLELGDSALYFCASSVSSGRAGPDTQYFGPGTRLTVL.